This T cell receptor beta chain derives from a study of cytomegalovirus exposure and HLA in healthy donors. Study-wide context: The roughly 120 million unique TCR beta sequences, from about 179 million T cells, were found by an earlier analysis. The study's findings and limits: Highest at DRB1 and lowest at HLA-C, TCR association rates differed among HLA loci in a later analysis.

Concerning this clone itself: The antigen is not known.

This CDR3 spans 13 amino acids. The ends lost 3 bases at V and 5 bases at J; junction bases unmatched: 4. From germline, CDR1 is SGHNT and CDR2 YYREEE (reference sequence). The donors, nominally healthy at sampling, likely had unrecorded immune exposures. PCR used 60 Vbeta primers and 13 Jbeta primers. TCRdb keeps only in-frame clones here, not all; method: immunoSEQ multiplex PCR. The sample shows 100,000 or so clones, more than 60% of them seen only once. The chain is built from TRBV5-4 and TRBJ2-5; the match to TRBD2 covers 7 bases. Sequencing input: PBMCs. The receptor was derived from a woman younger than 30 in good health and CMV-seropositive. The CDR3 DNA sequence: TGTGCCAGCAGCTCGGCGGGAGTCGAGACCCAGTACTTC. Translated: CASSSAGVETQYF.